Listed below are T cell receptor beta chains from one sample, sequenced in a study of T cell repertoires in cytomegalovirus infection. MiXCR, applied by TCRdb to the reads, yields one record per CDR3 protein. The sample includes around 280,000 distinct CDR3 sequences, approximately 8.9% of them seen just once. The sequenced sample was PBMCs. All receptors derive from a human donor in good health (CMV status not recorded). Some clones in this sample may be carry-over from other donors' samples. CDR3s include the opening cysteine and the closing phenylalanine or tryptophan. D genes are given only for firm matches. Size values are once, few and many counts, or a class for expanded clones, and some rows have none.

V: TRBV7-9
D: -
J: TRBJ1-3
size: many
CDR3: CASSGQSAATIYF
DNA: TGTGCCAGCAGCGGACAGTCGGCCGCCACTATATATTTT

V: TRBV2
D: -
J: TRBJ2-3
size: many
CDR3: CASSENTDTQYF
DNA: TGTGCCAGCAGTGAGAACACAGATACGCAGTATTTT

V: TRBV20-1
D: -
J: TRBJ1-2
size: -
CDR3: CSARARRGHAGGTDGYTF
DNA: TGCAGTGCTAGGGCACGGAGAGGGCACGCTGGGGGAACAGATGGCTACACCTTC

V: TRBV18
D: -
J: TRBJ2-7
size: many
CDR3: CASSPPRVSQLGQYF
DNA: TGTGCCAGCTCACCCCCGAGGGTAAGCCAACTCGGGCAGTACTTC

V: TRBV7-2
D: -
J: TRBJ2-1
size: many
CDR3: CASSSSLSLYNEQFF
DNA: TGTGCCAGCAGCTCCTCTTTGAGCCTCTACAATGAGCAGTTCTTC

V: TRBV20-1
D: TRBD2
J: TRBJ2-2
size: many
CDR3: CSARAESTSPVTGELFF
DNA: TGCAGTGCTAGAGCAGAATCGACTAGCCCCGTTACCGGGGAGCTGTTTTTT

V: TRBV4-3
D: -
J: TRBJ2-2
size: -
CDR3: CASSQEWPGELFF
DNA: TGCGCCAGCAGCCAAGAGTGGCCGGGGGAGCTGTTTTTT

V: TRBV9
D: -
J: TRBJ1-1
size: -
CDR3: CASSVGSGGAAEAFF
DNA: TGTGCCAGCAGCGTCGGTTCCGGGGGCGCTGCTGAAGCTTTCTTT

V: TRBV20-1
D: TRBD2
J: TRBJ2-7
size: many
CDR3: CSARAALRGNTYDEQYF
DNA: TGCAGTGCTAGAGCCGCCCTGCGGGGGAACACTTACGATGAGCAGTACTTC

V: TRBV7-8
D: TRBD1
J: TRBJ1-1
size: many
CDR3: CASSSLDREAFF
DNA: TGTGCCAGCAGCTCCCTGGACAGGGAAGCTTTCTTT

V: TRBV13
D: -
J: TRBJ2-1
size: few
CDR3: CASSFSIQGGNEQFF
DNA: TGTGCCAGCAGCTTTTCTATACAGGGAGGGAATGAGCAGTTCTTC

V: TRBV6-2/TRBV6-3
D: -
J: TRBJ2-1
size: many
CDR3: CASGPGPLAEQFF
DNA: TGTGCCAGCGGCCCCGGCCCGTTAGCTGAGCAGTTCTTC

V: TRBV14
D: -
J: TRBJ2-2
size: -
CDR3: CASSQDLYGELFF
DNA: TGTGCCAGCAGCCAAGATTTATACGGGGAGCTGTTTTTT

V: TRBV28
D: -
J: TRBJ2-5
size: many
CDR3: CASSFWAGQETQYF
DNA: TGTGCCAGCAGTTTTTGGGCGGGCCAAGAGACCCAGTACTTC

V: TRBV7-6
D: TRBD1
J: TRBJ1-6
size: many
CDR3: CASRPGGRSPLHF
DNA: TGTGCCAGCAGGCCAGGGGGCCGATCACCCCTCCACTTT

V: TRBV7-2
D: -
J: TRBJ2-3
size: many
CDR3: CASSIPLGNTQYF
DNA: TGTGCCAGCAGCATCCCTCTAGGGAATACGCAGTATTTT

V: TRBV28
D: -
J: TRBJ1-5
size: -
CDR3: CASSLSARHQPQHF
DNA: TGTGCCAGCAGTTTATCTGCCAGACACCAGCCCCAGCATTTT

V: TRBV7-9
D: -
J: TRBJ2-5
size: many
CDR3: CASSVKETQYF
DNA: TGTGCCAGCAGCGTCAAAGAGACCCAGTACTTC

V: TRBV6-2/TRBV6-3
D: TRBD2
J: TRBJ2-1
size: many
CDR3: CASTSGAYNEQFF
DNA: TGTGCCAGCACCAGCGGGGCCTACAATGAGCAGTTCTTC

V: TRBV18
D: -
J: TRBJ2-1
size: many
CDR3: CASSPTGLTYNEQFF
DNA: TGTGCCAGCTCACCGACAGGCCTGACCTACAATGAGCAGTTCTTC

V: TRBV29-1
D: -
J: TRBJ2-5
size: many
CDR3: CSVAMTAGFRYF
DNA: TGCAGCGTTGCTATGACTGCTGGTTTTCGCTACTTC

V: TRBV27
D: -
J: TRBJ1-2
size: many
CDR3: CASSFSGPIYGYTF
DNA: TGTGCCAGCAGTTTTTCAGGGCCTATCTATGGCTACACCTTC

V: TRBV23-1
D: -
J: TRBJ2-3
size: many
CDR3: CASSQWGRGSDTQYF
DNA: TGCGCCAGCAGTCAATGGGGCAGGGGATCAGATACGCAGTATTTT

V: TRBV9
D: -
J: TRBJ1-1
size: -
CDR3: CASSVAAGVYTEAFF
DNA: TGTGCCAGCAGCGTAGCTGCAGGGGTCTACACTGAAGCTTTCTTT

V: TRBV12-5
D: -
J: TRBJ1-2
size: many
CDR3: CASGQVGYGYTF
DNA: TGTGCTAGTGGCCAGGTGGGGTATGGCTACACCTTC

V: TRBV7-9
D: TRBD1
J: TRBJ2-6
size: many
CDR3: CASSRMTGGSSGANVLTF
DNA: TGTGCCAGCAGCCGTATGACAGGGGGCTCCTCTGGGGCCAACGTCCTGACTTTC

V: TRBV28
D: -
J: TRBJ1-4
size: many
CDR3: CASSYGAVSEKLFF
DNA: TGTGCCAGCAGCTACGGGGCGGTTAGTGAAAAACTGTTTTTT

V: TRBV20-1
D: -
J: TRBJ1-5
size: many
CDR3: CSARAGSNQPQHF
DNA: TGCAGTGCTAGAGCAGGGAGCAATCAGCCCCAGCATTTT